This TCR beta chain was sequenced during a study of response to subunit inactivated influenza vaccine. Germline V gives CDR1 DFQATT, CDR2 SNEGSKA (reference sequence). This CDR3 has 12 residues. V was clipped by 6 bases and J by 5 bases; unmatched bases: 6. TCRdb recomputed calls from the RT-PCR reads with MiXCR, one row per CDR3 protein. The table has 800,000 to 1,000,000 distinct CDR3 sequences, 21% seen once; the top ten hold about a tenth. This clonotype was recorded at least ten times. Its matching antigen is unknown. The study, taken as a whole, reports: Authors suggested each seasonal influenza vaccination recruits few new T cells.

The chain joins TRBV20-1 to TRBJ2-5; 7 bases agree with TRBD1. This sample comprised PBMCs from blood, obtained around 5 days after vaccination. This clonotype originated in a man between 45 and 60 years old who received an inactivated influenza vaccine. In DNA form, the CDR3 reads TGCAGTGCAGCCGGACAGGCCGAGACCCAGTACTTC. Its protein product is CSAAGQAETQYF.